This T cell receptor (beta chain) was recorded in a study of siplizumab effects on memory and regulatory T cells. A word on this clone: The antigen is unknown.

Sequencing of each sample assayed roughly 10^5 TCR templates. The table came from immunoSEQ multiplex PCR; TCRdb's copy has only in-frame clones and leaves some out. The repertoire holds 100,000 or so clones, about 93% seen once, with 12% in the top ten. The CDR3 has 15 amino acids. Germline CDR1 and CDR2: SGHRS and YFSETQ. Trimming took off 0 bases at V and 9 bases at J, with 18 bases between the two ends. Study results and caveats: Roughly 80-97% of proliferating CD4+ or CD8+ clones defied assignment to a naive or memory phenotype.

The V and J genes are TRBV5-1 and TRBJ1-1; no clear D. What was sequenced was non-Treg CD4+ T cells sorted from blood. The sequence derives from a human donor in good health. Here the CDR3 DNA reads TGCGCCAGCAGCTTGGGTGGGAGCCAGGATCCACAAGCTTTCTTT. Amino acid sequence: CASSLGGSQDPQAFF. The full variable domain, with the rest looked up from reference TRBV5-1 and TRBJ1-1, is KAGVTQTPRYLIKTRGQQVTLSCSPISGHRSVSWYQQTPGQGLQFLFEYFSETQRNKGNFPGRFSGRQFSNSRSEMNVSTLELGDSALYLCASSLGGSQDPQAFFGQGTRLTVV.